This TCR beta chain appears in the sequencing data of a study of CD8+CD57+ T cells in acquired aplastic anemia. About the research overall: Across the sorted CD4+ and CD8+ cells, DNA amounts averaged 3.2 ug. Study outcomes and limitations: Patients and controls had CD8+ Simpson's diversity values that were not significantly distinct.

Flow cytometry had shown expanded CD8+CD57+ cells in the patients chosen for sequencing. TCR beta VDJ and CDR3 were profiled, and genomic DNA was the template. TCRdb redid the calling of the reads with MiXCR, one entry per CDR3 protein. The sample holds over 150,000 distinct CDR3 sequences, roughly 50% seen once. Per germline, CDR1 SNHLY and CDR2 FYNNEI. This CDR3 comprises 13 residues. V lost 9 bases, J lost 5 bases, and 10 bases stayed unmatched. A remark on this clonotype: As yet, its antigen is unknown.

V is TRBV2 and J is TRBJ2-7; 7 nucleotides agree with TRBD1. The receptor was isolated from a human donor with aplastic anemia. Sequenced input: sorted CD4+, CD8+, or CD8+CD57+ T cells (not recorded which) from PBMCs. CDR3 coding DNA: TGTGCCAGTGAAAGGGACAGAGTCGACGAGCAGTACGTC. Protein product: CASERDRVDEQYV.